A selection of T cell receptor beta chains follows, all from one sample in a study of regulatory T cells in long-lasting Graves disease. One entry per CDR3 protein results from TCRdb running MiXCR on the multiplex PCR reads. Of around 250,000 distinct CDR3 sequences in the sample, about 18% were seen once. The material was peripheral blood mononuclear cells (PBMCs), obtained at new diagnosis, from a patient treated with antithyroid drugs. The receptors derive from a female donor with Graves disease. Each CDR3 is given with its conserved first and last residue. The order of the fields is D gene, J gene, V gene, clone size, CDR3 protein, CDR3 DNA. D genes are given only for firm matches. Some rows have no size entry. The others give once, few or many, or a class for an expanded clone.

D: -
J: TRBJ1-3
V: TRBV5-5
size: -
CDR3: CASSLEGVGNTIYF
DNA: TGTGCCAGCAGCTTGGAAGGGGTCGGAAACACCATATATTTT

D: TRBD2
J: TRBJ2-3
V: TRBV9
size: many
CDR3: CASSSRTSGRDLDTQYF
DNA: TGTGCCAGCAGCTCTCGGACTAGCGGGAGGGATTTAGATACGCAGTATTTT

D: -
J: TRBJ2-3
V: TRBV10-1
size: many
CDR3: CASSEAAEATDTQYF
DNA: TGCGCCAGCAGTGAAGCGGCGGAGGCCACAGATACGCAGTATTTT

D: -
J: TRBJ2-2
V: TRBV14
size: -
CDR3: CASSQETGAGPWGTGELFF
DNA: TGTGCCAGCAGCCAAGAGACTGGGGCGGGGCCCTGGGGGACCGGGGAGCTGTTTTTT

D: -
J: TRBJ1-4
V: TRBV24-1
size: many
CDR3: CATSDQKTGEKLFF
DNA: TGTGCCACCAGTGATCAGAAGACGGGTGAAAAACTGTTTTTT

D: -
J: TRBJ2-7
V: TRBV27
size: many
CDR3: CASSSTGRGSEQYF
DNA: TGTGCCAGCAGTTCAACCGGCAGGGGATCCGAGCAGTACTTC

D: TRBD2
J: TRBJ2-7
V: TRBV2
size: -
CDR3: CASSEPSGRGSSYEQYF
DNA: TGTGCCAGCAGTGAGCCTAGCGGGAGGGGGAGCTCCTACGAGCAGTACTTC

D: -
J: TRBJ2-3
V: TRBV19
size: -
CDR3: CACRSGYTQYF
DNA: TGTGCCTGCCGATCCGGCTATACGCAGTATTTT

D: -
J: TRBJ2-2
V: TRBV20-1
size: once
CDR3: CSATTGPPGELFF
DNA: TGCAGTGCAACTACAGGGCCCCCCGGGGAGCTGTTTTTT

D: -
J: TRBJ2-7
V: TRBV6-4
size: -
CDR3: CANLTPYRSSYEQYF
DNA: TGTGCCAACCTGACCCCGTACCGTAGCTCCTACGAGCAGTACTTC

D: -
J: TRBJ2-5
V: TRBV19
size: -
CDR3: CASSMGPRQAQYF
DNA: TGTGCCAGTAGTATGGGACCCCGGCAGGCCCAGTACTTC

D: -
J: TRBJ1-1
V: TRBV12-3/TRBV12-4
size: -
CDR3: CASSRRGGLLNTEAFF
DNA: TGTGCCAGCAGCCGAAGGGGGGGCTTACTGAACACTGAAGCTTTCTTT

D: -
J: TRBJ2-1
V: TRBV2
size: many
CDR3: CASSTETRTQFF
DNA: TGTGCCAGCAGTACGGAGACCCGCACTCAGTTCTTC

D: TRBD2
J: TRBJ2-3
V: TRBV12-3/TRBV12-4
size: many
CDR3: CASSWTSGRKDTQYF
DNA: TGTGCCAGCAGTTGGACTAGCGGGAGAAAAGATACGCAGTATTTT

D: -
J: TRBJ2-6
V: TRBV19
size: many
CDR3: CASSPQAGANVLTF
DNA: TGTGCCAGTAGTCCTCAGGCTGGGGCCAACGTCCTGACTTTC

D: -
J: TRBJ2-3
V: TRBV2
size: many
CDR3: CASSGWSGTDTQYF
DNA: TGTGCCAGCAGTGGATGGTCAGGCACAGATACGCAGTATTTT

D: -
J: TRBJ2-5
V: TRBV11-2
size: many
CDR3: CASSLGPLATPETQYF
DNA: TGTGCCAGCAGCTTAGGTCCCCTCGCGACTCCGGAGACCCAGTACTTC

D: -
J: TRBJ2-5
V: TRBV10-3
size: many
CDR3: CAISGGETGKVVSETQYF
DNA: TGTGCCATCAGTGGAGGGGAAACAGGGAAAGTAGTGTCGGAGACCCAGTACTTC

D: TRBD1
J: TRBJ2-7
V: TRBV12-3/TRBV12-4
size: -
CDR3: CASSFSTGGGEQYF
DNA: TGTGCCAGCAGTTTTTCTACAGGGGGCGGCGAGCAGTACTTC

D: TRBD1
J: TRBJ1-1
V: TRBV25-1
size: many
CDR3: CASTPRGAGTANTEAFF
DNA: TGTGCCAGCACACCACGGGGGGCCGGGACAGCGAACACTGAAGCTTTCTTT

D: -
J: TRBJ1-1
V: TRBV28
size: -
CDR3: CASISPPNTEAFF
DNA: TGTGCCAGCATAAGTCCTCCGAACACTGAAGCTTTCTTT

D: -
J: TRBJ1-2
V: TRBV7-3
size: many
CDR3: CASSLGNYGYTF
DNA: TGTGCCAGCAGCTTAGGGAACTATGGCTACACCTTC

D: TRBD2
J: TRBJ2-7
V: TRBV2
size: -
CDR3: CASSLSAGYEQYF
DNA: TGTGCCAGCAGCTTGTCAGCGGGGTACGAGCAGTACTTC

D: -
J: TRBJ2-1
V: TRBV7-8
size: few
CDR3: CASSLALRDNEQFF
DNA: TGTGCCAGCAGCTTAGCGTTGAGGGACAATGAGCAGTTCTTC

D: -
J: TRBJ1-1
V: TRBV2
size: many
CDR3: CASSEQLMGVSEAFF
DNA: TGTGCCAGCAGTGAACAATTGATGGGGGTGTCTGAAGCTTTCTTT

D: -
J: TRBJ1-1
V: TRBV20-1
size: once
CDR3: CSATPDSNTEAFF
DNA: TGCAGTGCTACCCCGGACAGTAACACTGAAGCTTTCTTT

D: -
J: TRBJ2-7
V: TRBV6-5
size: many
CDR3: CASSYPRLEGSYEQYF
DNA: TGTGCCAGCAGTTACCCGCGACTCGAGGGCTCCTACGAGCAGTACTTC

D: -
J: TRBJ2-5
V: TRBV20-1
size: many
CDR3: CSAKRRETQYF
DNA: TGCAGTGCTAAACGCAGGGAGACCCAGTACTTC

D: -
J: TRBJ2-2
V: TRBV3-1
size: many
CDR3: CASSQGQTVSTGELFF
DNA: TGTGCCAGCAGCCAAGGACAGACAGTCAGCACCGGGGAGCTGTTTTTT

D: -
J: TRBJ2-7
V: TRBV7-2
size: many
CDR3: CASSLGGSGISYEQYF
DNA: TGTGCCAGCAGCTTAGGCGGTTCAGGGATCTCCTACGAGCAGTACTTC

D: TRBD1
J: TRBJ2-7
V: TRBV7-2
size: many
CDR3: CASSPGTDYEQYF
DNA: TGTGCCAGCAGCCCCGGGACAGACTACGAGCAGTACTTC

D: -
J: TRBJ1-1
V: TRBV18
size: many
CDR3: CASSARGGLFGNTEAFF
DNA: TGTGCCAGCTCAGCTCGGGGCGGCTTATTCGGGAACACTGAAGCTTTCTTT

D: -
J: TRBJ2-7
V: TRBV4-1
size: many
CDR3: CASSQGAAAYEQYF
DNA: TGCGCCAGCAGCCAAGGAGCGGCAGCCTACGAGCAGTACTTC

D: TRBD2
J: TRBJ2-3
V: TRBV7-8
size: many
CDR3: CASSLESSGSGGTDTQYF
DNA: TGTGCCAGCAGCTTAGAGTCTAGCGGGAGCGGGGGCACAGATACGCAGTATTTT

D: TRBD2
J: TRBJ2-2
V: TRBV7-3
size: many
CDR3: CASSLTSLAGANGELFF
DNA: TGTGCCAGCAGCTTAACGTCCCTAGCGGGAGCTAACGGGGAGCTGTTTTTT

D: -
J: TRBJ2-2
V: TRBV24-1
size: many
CDR3: CATSDLWENTGELFF
DNA: TGTGCCACCAGTGATTTGTGGGAGAACACCGGGGAGCTGTTTTTT

D: TRBD2
J: TRBJ2-1
V: TRBV19
size: many
CDR3: CASTPNREGPYNEQFF
DNA: TGTGCCAGTACCCCCAACCGGGAGGGTCCCTACAATGAGCAGTTCTTC

D: -
J: TRBJ2-3
V: TRBV10-3
size: few
CDR3: CATLTEGSTDTQYF
DNA: TGTGCCACACTGACGGAGGGGAGCACAGATACGCAGTATTTT

D: TRBD1
J: TRBJ2-2
V: TRBV6-1
size: many
CDR3: CASRGQGTGELFF
DNA: TGTGCCAGCAGGGGACAGGGCACCGGGGAGCTGTTTTTT

D: -
J: TRBJ1-6
V: TRBV7-9
size: -
CDR3: CATQSSGRF
DNA: TGTGCCACCCAGTCCAGCGGGAGGTTT

D: -
J: TRBJ1-1
V: TRBV6-1
size: many
CDR3: CASSVGGTNTEAFF
DNA: TGTGCCAGCAGTGTTGGGGGAACGAACACTGAAGCTTTCTTT

D: -
J: TRBJ2-2
V: TRBV30
size: many
CDR3: CAWNWNTGELFF
DNA: TGTGCCTGGAACTGGAACACCGGGGAGCTGTTTTTT

D: TRBD2
J: TRBJ2-7
V: TRBV20-1
size: many
CDR3: CSARDPLAGGKAEQYF
DNA: TGCAGTGCTAGAGATCCATTAGCGGGAGGAAAGGCCGAGCAGTACTTC

D: -
J: TRBJ2-5
V: TRBV6-1
size: many
CDR3: CASSELATGLYETQYF
DNA: TGTGCCAGCAGTGAGCTAGCGACGGGGCTCTATGAGACCCAGTACTTC

D: -
J: TRBJ1-3
V: TRBV7-8
size: many
CDR3: CASSLGGAGGNTIYF
DNA: TGTGCCAGCAGCTTAGGGGGGGCTGGTGGAAACACCATATATTTT

D: -
J: TRBJ2-1
V: TRBV27
size: few
CDR3: CASSSRTNNEQFF
DNA: TGTGCCAGCAGTTCTAGGACCAACAATGAGCAGTTCTTC

D: -
J: TRBJ2-7
V: TRBV5-1
size: many
CDR3: CASSEGDHSYEQYF
DNA: TGCGCCAGTAGCGAGGGGGACCACTCCTACGAGCAGTACTTC

D: -
J: TRBJ1-1
V: TRBV5-4
size: few
CDR3: CASSSLGTVNTEAFF
DNA: TGTGCCAGCAGCAGCCTCGGGACGGTGAACACTGAAGCTTTCTTT

D: -
J: TRBJ1-2
V: TRBV5-1
size: many
CDR3: CASSPGLTVNYGYTF
DNA: TGCGCCAGCAGCCCGGGACTGACAGTTAACTATGGCTACACCTTC

D: -
J: TRBJ2-1
V: TRBV28
size: -
CDR3: CASDAGYNEQFF
DNA: TGTGCCAGCGATGCGGGTTACAATGAGCAGTTCTTC

D: TRBD1
J: TRBJ2-1
V: TRBV10-2
size: many
CDR3: CASRAAGGWGEQFF
DNA: TGCGCCAGCAGGGCGGCAGGGGGCTGGGGTGAGCAGTTCTTC

D: -
J: TRBJ2-5
V: TRBV7-2
size: many
CDR3: CASSLEGKGGGTQYF
DNA: TGTGCCAGCAGCTTAGAGGGGAAAGGGGGAGGGACCCAGTACTTC

D: TRBD1
J: TRBJ2-1
V: TRBV7-2
size: many
CDR3: CASSLVGDRAYNEQFF
DNA: TGTGCCAGCAGCTTAGTTGGGGACAGGGCCTACAATGAGCAGTTCTTC

D: TRBD2
J: TRBJ2-1
V: TRBV11-1
size: many
CDR3: CASSLAGTSGGAYNEQFF
DNA: TGTGCCAGCAGCTTAGCTGGGACTAGCGGGGGGGCCTACAATGAGCAGTTCTTC

D: TRBD2
J: TRBJ2-1
V: TRBV9
size: -
CDR3: CASSTTSAGYNEQFF
DNA: TGTGCCAGCAGCACTACTAGCGCGGGCTACAATGAGCAGTTCTTC

D: -
J: TRBJ1-2
V: TRBV19
size: many
CDR3: CASSIRGRDGYTF
DNA: TGTGCCAGTAGTATAAGGGGTCGGGATGGCTACACCTTC

D: -
J: TRBJ2-1
V: TRBV2
size: many
CDR3: CASSELRGYNEQFF
DNA: TGTGCCAGCAGTGAATTGCGGGGCTACAATGAGCAGTTCTTC

D: -
J: TRBJ2-3
V: TRBV11-2
size: many
CDR3: CASSLDDSDTQYF
DNA: TGTGCCAGCAGCTTGGACGATTCAGATACGCAGTATTTT